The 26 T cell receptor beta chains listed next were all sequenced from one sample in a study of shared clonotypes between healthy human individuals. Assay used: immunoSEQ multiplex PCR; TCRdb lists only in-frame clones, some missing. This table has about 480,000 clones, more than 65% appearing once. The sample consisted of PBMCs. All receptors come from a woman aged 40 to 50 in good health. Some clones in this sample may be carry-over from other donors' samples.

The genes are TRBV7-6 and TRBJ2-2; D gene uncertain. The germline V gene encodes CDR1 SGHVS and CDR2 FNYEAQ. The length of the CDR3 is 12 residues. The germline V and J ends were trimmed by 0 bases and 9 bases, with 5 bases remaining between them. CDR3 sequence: CASSLAGRELFF. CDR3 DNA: TGTGCCAGCAGCTTAGCCGGAAGGGAGCTGTTTTTT.

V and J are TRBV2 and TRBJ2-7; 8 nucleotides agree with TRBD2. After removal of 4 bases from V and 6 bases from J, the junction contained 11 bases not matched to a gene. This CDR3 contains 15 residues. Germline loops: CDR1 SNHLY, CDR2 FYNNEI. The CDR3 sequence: CASSGNTGGGSEQYF. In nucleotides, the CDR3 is TGTGCCAGCAGTGGGAACACGGGAGGGGGTTCCGAGCAGTACTTC.

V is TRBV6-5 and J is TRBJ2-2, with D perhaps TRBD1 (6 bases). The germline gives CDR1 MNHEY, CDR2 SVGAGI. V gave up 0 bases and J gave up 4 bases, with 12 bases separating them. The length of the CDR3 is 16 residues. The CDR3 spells CASSYSSQGTTGELFF. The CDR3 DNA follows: TGTGCCAGCAGTTACTCGAGTCAGGGGACCACCGGGGAGCTGTTTTTT.

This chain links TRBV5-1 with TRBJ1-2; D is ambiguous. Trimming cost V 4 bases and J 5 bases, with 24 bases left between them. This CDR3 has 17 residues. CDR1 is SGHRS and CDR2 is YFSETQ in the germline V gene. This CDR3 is CASSEYYEGTPVYGYTF. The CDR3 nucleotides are TGCGCCAGCAGCGAATATTACGAGGGCACACCCGTATATGGCTACACCTTC.

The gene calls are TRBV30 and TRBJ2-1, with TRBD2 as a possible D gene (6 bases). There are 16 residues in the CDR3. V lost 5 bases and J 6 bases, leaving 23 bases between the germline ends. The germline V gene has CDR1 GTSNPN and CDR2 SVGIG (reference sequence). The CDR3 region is CAWSLLGVGLPNEQFF. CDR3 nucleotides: TGTGCCTGGTCCCTATTGGGGGTGGGACTCCCCAATGAGCAGTTCTTC.

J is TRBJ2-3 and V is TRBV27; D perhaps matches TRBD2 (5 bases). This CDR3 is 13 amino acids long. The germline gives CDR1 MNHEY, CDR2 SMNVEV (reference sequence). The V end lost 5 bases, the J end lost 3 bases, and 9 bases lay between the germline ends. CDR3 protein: CASSPTGTDTQYF. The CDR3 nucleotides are TGTGCCAGCAGTCCCACGGGGACAGATACGCAGTATTTT.

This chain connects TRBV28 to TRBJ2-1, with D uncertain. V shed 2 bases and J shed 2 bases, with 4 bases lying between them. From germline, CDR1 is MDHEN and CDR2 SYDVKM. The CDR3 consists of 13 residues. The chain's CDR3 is CASSLGPYNEQFF. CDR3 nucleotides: TGTGCCAGCAGTTTAGGCCCCTACAATGAGCAGTTCTTC.

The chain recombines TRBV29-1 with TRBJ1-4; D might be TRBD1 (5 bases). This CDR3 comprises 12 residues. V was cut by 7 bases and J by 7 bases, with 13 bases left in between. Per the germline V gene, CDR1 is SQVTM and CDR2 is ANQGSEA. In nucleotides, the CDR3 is TGCAGCGCTAGGGACGTTGTTGAAAAACTGTTTTTT. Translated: CSARDVVEKLFF.

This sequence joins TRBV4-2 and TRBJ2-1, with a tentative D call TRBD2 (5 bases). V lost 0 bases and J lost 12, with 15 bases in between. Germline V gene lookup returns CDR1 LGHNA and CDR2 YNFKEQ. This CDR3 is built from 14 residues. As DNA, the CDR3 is TGTGCCAGCAGCCAAGAACGGGGTCTAGTGTTGCAGTTCTTC. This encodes CASSQERGLVLQFF.

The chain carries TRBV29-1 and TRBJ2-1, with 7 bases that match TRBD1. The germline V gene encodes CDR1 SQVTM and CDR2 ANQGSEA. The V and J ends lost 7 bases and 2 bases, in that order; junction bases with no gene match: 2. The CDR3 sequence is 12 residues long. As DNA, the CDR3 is TGCAGCGCCGGGACAGCCTACAATGAGCAGTTCTTC. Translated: CSAGTAYNEQFF.

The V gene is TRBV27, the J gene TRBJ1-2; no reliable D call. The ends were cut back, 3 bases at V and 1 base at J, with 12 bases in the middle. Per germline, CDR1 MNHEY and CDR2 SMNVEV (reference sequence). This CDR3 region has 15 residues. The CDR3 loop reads CASSFGSPDNYGYTF. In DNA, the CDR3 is TGTGCCAGCAGTTTCGGGTCCCCTGATAACTATGGCTACACCTTC.

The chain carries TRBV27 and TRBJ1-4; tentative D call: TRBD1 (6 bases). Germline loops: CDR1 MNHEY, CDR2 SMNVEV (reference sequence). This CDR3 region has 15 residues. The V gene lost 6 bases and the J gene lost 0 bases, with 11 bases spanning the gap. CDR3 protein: CASSQGYATNEKLFF. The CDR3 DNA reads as TGTGCCAGCAGCCAGGGGTATGCAACTAATGAAAAACTGTTTTTT.

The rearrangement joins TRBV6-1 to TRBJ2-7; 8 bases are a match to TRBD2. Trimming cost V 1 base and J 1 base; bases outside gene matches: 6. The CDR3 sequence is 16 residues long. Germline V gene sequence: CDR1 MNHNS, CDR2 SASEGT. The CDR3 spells CASSEELGGGSYEQYF. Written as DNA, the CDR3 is TGTGCCAGCAGTGAAGAACTCGGGGGGGGATCCTACGAGCAGTACTTC.

CDR3 in DNA: TGTGCCAGCAGTTTAGTAGGCGAGACCCAGTACTTC. This gives the protein CASSLVGETQYF. This chain connects TRBV28 to TRBJ2-5; D is unresolved. The CDR3 has 12 residues. CDR1 is MDHEN and CDR2 is SYDVKM in the germline V gene. Trimming removed 2 bases from V and 5 bases from J, with 6 bases in between.

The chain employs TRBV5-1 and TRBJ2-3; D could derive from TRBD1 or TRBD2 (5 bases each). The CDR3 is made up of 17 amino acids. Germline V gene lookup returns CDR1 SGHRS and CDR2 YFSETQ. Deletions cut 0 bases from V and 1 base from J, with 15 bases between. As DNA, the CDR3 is TGCGCCAGCAGCTTGGTTACGGGAACACAGGGCACAGATACGCAGTATTTT. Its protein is CASSLVTGTQGTDTQYF.

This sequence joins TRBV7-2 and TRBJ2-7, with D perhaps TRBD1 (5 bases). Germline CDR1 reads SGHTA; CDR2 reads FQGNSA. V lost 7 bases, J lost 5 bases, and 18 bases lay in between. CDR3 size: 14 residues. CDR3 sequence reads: CASTPVVGPHEQYF. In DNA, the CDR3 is TGTGCCAGCACCCCAGTGGTGGGGCCCCACGAGCAGTACTTC.

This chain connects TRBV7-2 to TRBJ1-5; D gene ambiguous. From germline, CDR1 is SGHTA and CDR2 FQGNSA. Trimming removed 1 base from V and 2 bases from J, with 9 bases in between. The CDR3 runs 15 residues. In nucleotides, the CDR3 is TGTGCCAGCAGCTTAGGGGGTGGGGGCAATCAGCCCCAGCATTTT. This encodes CASSLGGGGNQPQHF.

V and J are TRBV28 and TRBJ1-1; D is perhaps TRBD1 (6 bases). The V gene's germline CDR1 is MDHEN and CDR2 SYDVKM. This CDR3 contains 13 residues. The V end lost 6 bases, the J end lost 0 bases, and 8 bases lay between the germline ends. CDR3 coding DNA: TGTGCCAGCAGGGACAGATTGAACACTGAAGCTTTCTTT. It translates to CASRDRLNTEAFF. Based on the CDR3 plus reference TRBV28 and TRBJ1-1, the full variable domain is DVKVTQSSRYLVKRTGEKVFLECVQDMDHENMFWYRQDPGLGLRLIYFSYDVKMKEKGDIPEGYSVSREKKERFSLILESASTNQTSMYLCASRDRLNTEAFFGQGTRLTVV.

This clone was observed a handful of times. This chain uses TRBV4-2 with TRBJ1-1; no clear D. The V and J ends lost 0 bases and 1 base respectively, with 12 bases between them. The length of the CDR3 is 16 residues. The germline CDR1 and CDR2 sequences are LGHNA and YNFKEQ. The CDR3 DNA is TGTGCCAGCAGCCAAGATAGTAGGGCAGGGAACACTGAAGCTTTCTTT. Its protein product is CASSQDSRAGNTEAFF.

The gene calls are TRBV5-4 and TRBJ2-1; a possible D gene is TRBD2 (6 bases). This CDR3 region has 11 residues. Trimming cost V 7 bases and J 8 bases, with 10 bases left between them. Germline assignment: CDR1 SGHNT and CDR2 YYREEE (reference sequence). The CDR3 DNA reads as TGTGCCAGCCAACTAGCCCATGAGCAGTTCTTC. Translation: CASQLAHEQFF.

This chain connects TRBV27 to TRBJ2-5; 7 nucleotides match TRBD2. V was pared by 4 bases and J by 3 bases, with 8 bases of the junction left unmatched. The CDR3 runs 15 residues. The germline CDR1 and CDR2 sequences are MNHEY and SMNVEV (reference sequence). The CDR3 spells CASSSGWGGEETQYF. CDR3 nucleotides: TGTGCCAGCAGTTCCGGATGGGGGGGAGAAGAGACCCAGTACTTC.

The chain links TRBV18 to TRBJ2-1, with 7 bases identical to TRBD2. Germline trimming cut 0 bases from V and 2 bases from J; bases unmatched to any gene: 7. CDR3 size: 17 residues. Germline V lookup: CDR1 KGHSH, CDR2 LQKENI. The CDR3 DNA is TGTGCCAGCTCACCACCAGTTGGAGGGAGGGCCTACAATGAGCAGTTCTTC. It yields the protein CASSPPVGGRAYNEQFF.

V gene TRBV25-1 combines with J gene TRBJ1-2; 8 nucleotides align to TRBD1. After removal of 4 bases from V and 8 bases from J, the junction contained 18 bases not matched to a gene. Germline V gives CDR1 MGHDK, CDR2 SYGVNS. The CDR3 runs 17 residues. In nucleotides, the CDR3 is TGTGCCAGCAGTGGGACAGGGACCATGAGCCTTCTATCCGGCTACACCTTC. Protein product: CASSGTGTMSLLSGYTF.

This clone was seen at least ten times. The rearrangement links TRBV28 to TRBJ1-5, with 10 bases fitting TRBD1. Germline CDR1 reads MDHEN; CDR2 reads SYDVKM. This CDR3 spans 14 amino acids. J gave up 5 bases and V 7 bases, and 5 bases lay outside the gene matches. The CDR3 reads CASTSGTGDQPQHF. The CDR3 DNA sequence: TGTGCCAGCACCTCCGGGACAGGGGATCAGCCCCAGCATTTT.

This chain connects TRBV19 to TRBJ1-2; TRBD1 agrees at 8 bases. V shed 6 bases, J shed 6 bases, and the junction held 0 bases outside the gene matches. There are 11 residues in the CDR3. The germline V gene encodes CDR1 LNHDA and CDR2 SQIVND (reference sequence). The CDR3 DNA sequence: TGTGCCAGTAGGACAGGGGATGGCTACACCTTC. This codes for CASRTGDGYTF.

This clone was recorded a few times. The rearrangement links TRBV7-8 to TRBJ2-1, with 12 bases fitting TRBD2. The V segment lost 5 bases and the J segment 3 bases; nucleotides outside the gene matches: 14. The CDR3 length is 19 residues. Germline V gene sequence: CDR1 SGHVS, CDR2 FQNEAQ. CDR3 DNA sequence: TGTGCCAGCAGCGAACTACTAGCGGGAGGAACTTTTCTCTACAATGAGCAGTTCTTC. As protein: CASSELLAGGTFLYNEQFF.